The next 28 T cell receptor beta chains were all read from a single sample in a study of human T cells and chemical hapten exposure. Time point in this sample: patch test 3, about 24 weeks after DPC sensitization. Regarding treatment: therapeutic diphenylcyclopropenone sensitization with weekly scalp DPC. TCRdb independently ran MiXCR on the RACE reads; one entry per CDR3 protein. This table has roughly 90,000 distinct CDR3 sequences, approximately 11% appearing once. The sequences come from whole blood, collected in connection with sensitization to the hapten diphenylcyclopropenone (DPC). The receptors come from a woman aged 25 to 39 with alopecia areata. Some clones in this sample may be carry-over from other donors' samples.

The J gene is TRBJ2-1, the V gene TRBV5-1, with 11 bases identical to TRBD2. Trimming cost V 2 bases and J 0 bases; bases outside gene matches: 4. The germline V gene encodes CDR1 SGHRS and CDR2 YFSETQ. The CDR3 extends over 17 amino acids. The CDR3 is CASSFGLAGSSYNEQFF. CDR3 nucleotides: TGCGCCAGCAGCTTTGGACTAGCGGGTAGCTCCTACAATGAGCAGTTCTTC.

This clonotype was recorded at least ten times. The chain uses TRBV6-2 or TRBV6-3 and TRBJ2-6; 7 bases align to TRBD2. This CDR3 contains 16 residues. V dropped 7 bases and J dropped 2; count of bases not matched to a gene: 8. Germline V gene data show CDR1 as MNHEY and CDR2 as SVGEGT. CDR3 DNA: TGTGCCAGCACCCCGATGGGGGGGACTGGGGCCAACGTCCTGACTTTC. It codes for CASTPMGGTGANVLTF.

The CDR3 reads CASRRTGFRTDTQYF. The CDR3 DNA sequence: TGTGCCAGCAGACGGACAGGGTTTAGGACGGATACGCAGTATTTT. The chain employs TRBV6-2 or TRBV6-3 and TRBJ2-3, with 8 bases matching TRBD1. The germline V gene encodes CDR1 MNHEY and CDR2 SVGEGT. The CDR3 sequence is 15 residues long. The trim removed 6 bases at V and 6 bases at J, leaving 11 bases unmatched.

This clonotype was picked up many times. The chain is built from TRBV25-1 and TRBJ2-7, with D perhaps given as TRBD1 or TRBD2 (5 bases each). The V end lost 6 bases, the J end lost 4 bases, and 25 bases lay between the germline ends. CDR3 size: 17 residues. Germline V CDR1 and CDR2: MGHDK, SYGVNS. The CDR3 DNA follows: TGTGCCAGCAGCGGGGACGCGCGGAGTCTAAGGCTATACGAGCAGTACGTC. Translating gives CASSGDARSLRLYEQYV.

This clonotype appeared a few times. The rearrangement links TRBV5-6 to TRBJ2-3, with D maybe TRBD2 (5 bases). CDR1 is SGHDT, CDR2 YYEEEE, per germline. Trimming left V 4 bases short and J 5 bases short, with 23 bases between. The CDR3 spans 17 residues. DNA for the CDR3: TGTGCCAGCAGCCCCCCGGGTACGGACTTAGTCCGAGATACGCAGTATTTT. It translates to CASSPPGTDLVRDTQYF.

This clonotype appeared a few times. The V call is TRBV4-1, the J call TRBJ1-5; D call uncertain. The CDR3 totals 13 residues. Trimming took off 1 base at V and 6 bases at J, with 7 bases between the two ends. The germline CDR1 and CDR2 sequences are MGHRA and YSYEKL. CDR3 sequence (DNA): TGCGCCAGCAGCCAAGTCTGGGGTCAGCCCCAGCATTTT. It is translated as CASSQVWGQPQHF.

The chain couples TRBV28 to TRBJ2-1, with TRBD2 identical over 10 bases. This CDR3 region has 15 residues. CDR1 is MDHEN, CDR2 SYDVKM, per germline. The ends lost 5 bases at V and 8 bases at J; junction bases unmatched: 9. The chain's CDR3 is CASSPVGLAGDEQFF. In nucleotides, the CDR3 is TGTGCCAGCAGTCCCGTCGGGCTAGCGGGGGATGAGCAGTTCTTC. Full variable domain (remainder filled in from reference TRBV28 and TRBJ2-1): DVKVTQSSRYLVKRTGEKVFLECVQDMDHENMFWYRQDPGLGLRLIYFSYDVKMKEKGDIPEGYSVSREKKERFSLILESASTNQTSMYLCASSPVGLAGDEQFFGPGTRLTVL.

The chain combines TRBV12-3 or TRBV12-4 with TRBJ1-2, with TRBD1 matching over 9 bases. The J segment lost 10 bases and the V segment lost 4 bases, leaving 4 bases of the junction unmatched. The CDR3 consists of 12 residues. Here the CDR3 DNA reads TGTGCCAGCAGTTCCGGGGACAGGGCCTACACCTTC. Residues: CASSSGDRAYTF.

This clonotype came up many times. The chain is built from TRBV7-2 and TRBJ1-2; the match to TRBD1 covers 11 bases. V dropped 5 bases and J dropped 8; count of bases not matched to a gene: 10. Germline assignment: CDR1 SGHTA and CDR2 FQGNSA. The CDR3 has 15 residues. CDR3 nucleotides: TGTGCCAGCAGCAGACACGGACAGGGGGCGGGCGGCTACACCTTC. This sequence encodes CASSRHGQGAGGYTF.

This clonotype has a count of ten or more. The V and J genes are TRBV7-9 and TRBJ2-5, with D tentatively TRBD2 (5 bases). V was shortened by 4 bases and J by 5 bases, with 17 bases between the two germline ends. The CDR3 runs to 15 residues. Germline CDR1 is SEHNR and CDR2 is FQNEAQ (reference sequence). CDR3 loop: CASSSGSGMLETQYF. CDR3 nucleotide sequence: TGTGCCAGCAGCTCCGGTTCGGGGATGCTCGAGACCCAGTACTTC. Drawing the rest from reference TRBV7-9 and TRBJ2-5, the complete variable domain is DTGVSQNPRHKITKRGQNVTFRCDPISEHNRLYWYRQTLGQGPEFLTYFQNEAQLEKSRLLSDRFSAERPKGSFSTLEIQRTEQGDSAMYLCASSSGSGMLETQYFGPGTRLLVL.

This clonotype was recorded at least ten times. The chain recombines TRBV12-3 or TRBV12-4 with TRBJ2-7, with 7 bases fitting TRBD2. The CDR3 spans 17 residues. V lost 3 bases and J lost 0; bases outside the gene matches: 11. CDR3 nucleotide sequence: TGTGCCAGCAGTTTCGGACTAGAGGGAATGAGCTCCTACGAGCAGTACGTC. It codes for CASSFGLEGMSSYEQYV.

The chain recombines TRBV7-2 with TRBJ2-7; D remains unclear. V was shortened by 5 bases and J by 3 bases, with 14 bases between the two germline ends. CDR3 length: 14 amino acids. Germline-derived CDR1 and CDR2 are SGHTA and FQGNSA. The CDR3 region has the DNA TGTGCCAGCAGCCCCCGACAAAGGATCTACGAGCAGTACTTC. It specifies CASSPRQRIYEQYF.

As for this clonotype: As the CDR3 is not closed by the conserved phenylalanine or tryptophan, this likely results from a read error. The genes are TRBV20-1 and TRBJ2-1; 13 nucleotides line up with TRBD2. The CDR3 covers 18 residues. CDR1 is DFQATT and CDR2 is SNEGSKA in the germline V gene (reference sequence). Trimming removed 0 bases from V and 0 bases from J; junction bases left unmatched: 5. The CDR3 sequence is CSARDGLAGESSYNEQFL. The CDR3 region has the DNA TGCAGTGCTAGAGATGGACTAGCGGGGGAGAGCTCCTACAATGAGCAGTTCCTC.

Many counts were recorded for this clonotype. The chain is built from TRBV7-9 and TRBJ1-2, with D possibly matching TRBD1 (5 bases). V lost 1 base to trimming and J lost 5 bases, with 20 bases between them. The CDR3 length is 17 residues. Looked up from germline, CDR1 is SEHNR and CDR2 is FQNEAQ (reference sequence). The CDR3 coding sequence is TGTGCCAGCAGCTTAGATGGTCAGGCGCAGGGTAAATATGGCTACACCTTC. Encoded protein: CASSLDGQAQGKYGYTF.

The chain uses TRBV28 and TRBJ2-7; D not certain. V lost 4 bases, J lost 13 bases, and 14 bases lay in between. Germline CDR1 reads MDHEN; CDR2 reads SYDVKM. This CDR3 is built from 11 residues. The CDR3 here is CASSSPDLNYF. The CDR3 coding sequence is TGTGCCAGCAGTTCTCCGGATTTAAACTACTTC.

This clonotype was counted at least ten times. V is TRBV6-2 or TRBV6-3 and J is TRBJ2-3; weak D call: TRBD1 (6 bases). Trimming removed 5 bases from V and 6 bases from J, with 12 bases in between. The V gene's germline CDR1 is MNHEY and CDR2 SVGEGT. CDR3 size: 13 residues. The CDR3 loop is CASSPRGPDTQYF. The CDR3 nucleotides read TGTGCCAGCAGTCCCAGGGGCCCGGATACGCAGTATTTT.

This clonotype was seen a few times. The CDR3 DNA reads as TGCAGTGCTCAGGGGACGGGAGGGCCCAAGTTCTTC. It encodes CSAQGTGGPKFF. The J gene is TRBJ2-1, the V gene TRBV20-1; 8 bases map to TRBD2. Germline V gene data show CDR1 as DFQATT and CDR2 as SNEGSKA (reference sequence). This CDR3 comprises 12 residues. V was pared by 5 bases and J by 14 bases, with 11 bases of the junction left unmatched.

This clonotype came up many times. The J gene is TRBJ2-5, the V gene TRBV25-1; the D gene is possibly TRBD2 (6 bases). This CDR3 contains 13 residues. The germline gives CDR1 MGHDK, CDR2 SYGVNS. V shed 2 bases and J shed 4 bases, with 8 bases lying between them. DNA of the CDR3: TGTGCCAGCAGTGAAAGCGGGCCAGAGACCCAGTACTTC. This sequence encodes CASSESGPETQYF.

The CDR3 sequence is CASSGLGTTQETQYF. The CDR3 coding sequence is TGTGCCAGCAGCGGGCTGGGGACCACACAAGAGACCCAGTACTTC. The J gene is TRBJ2-5, the V gene TRBV13; perhaps D is TRBD1 or TRBD2 (5 bases each). This CDR3 region has 15 residues. CDR1 and CDR2 (germline): PRHDT, FYEKMQ (reference sequence). The V end lost 5 bases, the J end lost 2 bases, and 15 bases lay between the germline ends.

This clonotype has a count of ten or more. This rearrangement joins TRBV21-1 to TRBJ2-3; TRBD1 is taken as the D call from the table, unchecked against the DNA. TRBV21-1 is reported as a pseudogene. The CDR3 consists of 18 residues. The CDR3 loop is CASSKPDLDRTSTDTQYF. CDR3 nucleotide sequence: TGTGCCAGCAGCAAACCCGACCTCGACAGGACTAGCACAGATACGCAGTATTTT.

This chain joins TRBV12-3 or TRBV12-4 and TRBJ1-5; D is undetermined. The ends were cut back, 6 bases at V and 6 bases at J, with 18 bases in the middle. The CDR3 totals 15 residues. CDR3 amino acids: CASSHSFGQGQPQHF. The CDR3 nucleotides are TGTGCCAGCAGCCACAGTTTTGGTCAAGGTCAGCCCCAGCATTTT.

This clonotype was detected only a few times. This rearrangement joins TRBV7-8 to TRBJ2-7; a possible D gene is TRBD2 (5 bases). This CDR3 has 14 residues. CDR1 is SGHVS, CDR2 FQNEAQ, per germline. V was pared by 0 bases and J by 2 bases, with 8 bases between. The CDR3 sequence: CASSLASSAYEQYF. As DNA, the CDR3 is TGTGCCAGCAGCTTAGCGAGTAGCGCCTACGAGCAGTACTTC.

This rearrangement joins TRBV6-4 to TRBJ2-7; a possible D gene is TRBD1 (5 bases). This CDR3 comprises 15 residues. Trimming removed 3 bases at V and 3 bases at J, with 15 bases between. Germline V CDR1 and CDR2: MRHNA, SNTAGT. CDR3 residues: CASSEGLGPYYEQYF. The CDR3 DNA is TGTGCCAGCAGTGAAGGCCTGGGGCCGTACTACGAGCAGTACTTC.

A note on this clonotype: One end of the junction does not line up with germline, which may come from a read error. This rearrangement joins TRBV7-8 to TRBJ2-1; TRBD2 matches at 11 bases. Germline CDR1 and CDR2: SGHVS and FQNEAQ. The CDR3 length is 16 residues. CDR3 residues: CASSLDSGGAYNEQFF. The CDR3 nucleotides are TGTGCCAGCAGCCTGGATAGCGGGGGGGCCTATAATGAGCAGTTCTTC.

The table lists this clonotype with a few counts. The chain uses TRBV19 and TRBJ2-5, with 12 bases aligning to TRBD1. This CDR3 is 14 amino acids long. The V segment lost 10 bases and the J segment 6 bases; nucleotides outside the gene matches: 9. Germline V gene data show CDR1 as LNHDA and CDR2 as SQIVND (reference sequence). The CDR3 loop is CATSGTGGKKTQYF. CDR3 sequence (DNA): TGTGCCACCTCGGGGACAGGGGGCAAGAAGACCCAGTACTTC.

This clonotype was counted many times. The rearrangement joins TRBV21-1 to TRBJ2-7; the D segment call TRBD1 is taken from the table without a DNA check. TRBV21-1 corresponds to a pseudogene. The CDR3 covers 15 residues. The CDR3 bases are TGTGCCAGCAGCGAACCGAGGACTGAAAGGGGCGAGCAGTACGTC. Translated: CASSEPRTERGEQYV.

This clonotype was recorded at least ten times. The V call is TRBV7-2, the J call TRBJ1-2; D remains ambiguous. V lost 0 bases and J lost 0, with 8 bases in between. CDR3 size: 15 residues. Germline CDR1 SGHTA, CDR2 FQGNSA. The CDR3 here is CASSLARGANYGYTF. Here the CDR3 DNA reads TGTGCCAGCAGCTTAGCCCGCGGAGCTAACTATGGCTACACCTTC.

This clonotype was counted ten times or more. The CDR3 sequence: CASSFGQGITEAFF. The CDR3, as DNA: TGCGCCAGCAGCTTTGGACAGGGGATCACTGAAGCTTTCTTT. The chain recombines TRBV5-1 with TRBJ1-1, with 9 bases identical to TRBD1. Germline CDR1 SGHRS, CDR2 YFSETQ. The CDR3 has 14 residues. J gave up 4 bases and V 2 bases, and 3 bases lay outside the gene matches.